Described below is a single TCR beta chain sequence and its context. Its antigen target is currently unknown. The input lacks base qualities; no much larger clone sits a single base away. Spanning cysteine to phenylalanine, the CDR3 consists of 15 amino acids. Just the 45-base CDR3 DNA is kept, in frame starting at base 1. CDR1 and CDR2 (MNHEY, SVGEGT) derive from the germline V gene. A distance of 18 bases separates the germline ends of V and J, which lose 4 bases and 6 bases respectively. The immunoSEQ Assay, a bias-controlled multiplex PCR, was used to amplify TCRbeta CDR3 regions from genomic DNA. Regarding the original processing steps: The number of nucleated cells in each sample was estimated by amplification of reference gene primers within the assay. To quantify the absolute abundance of each unique TCRbeta CDR3 rearrangement, sequence reads were collapsed and filtered. For each sample, productive Simpson clonality was calculated by taking the square root of Simpson's diversity index across productive rearrangements. In TCRdb, the immuneACCESS table is reduced to in-frame sequences with V and J assigned. These tables do not hold every clone; where another copy was compared, an unresolved V gene accounts for under half, and the others remain unexplained. V and J calls and clone size are given by that table; D and trimming were obtained from the DNA. Within this sample are some 70,000 clones, with 87% of them counted one time only. The ten largest account for approximately 7% of the sample.

This entry comes from a study of blood T cell repertoires in COVID-19 (dated by TCRdb to 2020 to 2022). In terms of the full investigation: Samples covering the acute and convalescent phases of COVID-19 were provided by collaborators in the United States, Italy and Spain. The dataset comprised deeply sampled blood TCRbeta repertoires from subjects exposed to, actively infected with, or recovered from COVID-19. The material from the prospective study consisted of cDNA or gDNA derived from T cells, B-cell-depleted T cells, or PBMCs. The samples were drawn from the first 160 participants of the ongoing ImmuneRACE study and from 1,200 or so subjects provided by 6 global collaborators. Where available, HLA class I and class II types were taken from metadata supplied by the sample provider and were not determined by assay-based typing. The repertoires were released in a freely available public database intended as a resource for research on the immune response to SARS-CoV-2. A de-identified subject ID, COVID-19 status, age in years and sex were almost always included in the sample metadata.

Collaborating institutions collected whole blood in K2EDTA tubes following their own protocols. For TCRbeta analysis, collaborators shipped samples as frozen whole blood, isolated PBMCs, or DNA extracted from either of those sample types. Overall results and qualifications from the work: The quantity of clinical and demographic metadata differed by source and by participant and was supplied without curation.

Recombination connected TRBV6-2 or TRBV6-3 to TRBJ2-5; the best D guess is TRBD2, with 6 bases matching. Sequencing used peripheral blood. The clonotype comes from a man aged 45-65 years with active COVID-19. This receptor carries the CDR3 CASSSGTGDGQTQYF. The nucleotide sequence is TGTGCCAGCAGTTCGGGGACGGGGGATGGGCAGACCCAGTACTTC.